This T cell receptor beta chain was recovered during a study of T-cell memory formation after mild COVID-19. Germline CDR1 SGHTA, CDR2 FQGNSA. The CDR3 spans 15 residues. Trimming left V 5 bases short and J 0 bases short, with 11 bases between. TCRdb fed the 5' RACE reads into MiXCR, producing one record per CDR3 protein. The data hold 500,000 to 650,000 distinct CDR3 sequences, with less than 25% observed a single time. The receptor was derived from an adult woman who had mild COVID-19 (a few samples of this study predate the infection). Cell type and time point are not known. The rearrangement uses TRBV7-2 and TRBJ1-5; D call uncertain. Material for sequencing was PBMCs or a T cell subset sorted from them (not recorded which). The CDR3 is CASSQNGDSNQPQHF. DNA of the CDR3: TGTGCCAGCAGCCAAAACGGGGATAGCAATCAGCCCCAGCATTTT.